One and the same sample provided the 15 T cell receptor beta chains below, sequenced in a study of human T cells and chemical hapten exposure (dated by TCRdb to about 2021). Read against the paper, the sample's time point label means: pre-sensitization, week 0. The sample's treatment or condition, from its label and the paper: therapeutic diphenylcyclopropenone sensitization with weekly scalp DPC. Library construction relied on RACE. Instrument used: NextSeq 500. The public reads were reprocessed in TCRdb via fastp at Q25 and MiXCR, keeping in-frame beta chains. Each entry is one CDR3 protein sequence, shown with its most common DNA and genes. The sample table contains around 380,000 distinct CDR3 sequences; only one count was recorded for 5.5% of them. Clones ranked in the top ten supply over 7% of the sample. This specimen consisted of whole blood, obtained in connection with sensitization to the hapten diphenylcyclopropenone (DPC). Receptor source: a woman between 18 and 30 years old with alopecia areata. Some clones in this sample may be carry-over from other donors' samples.

This clonotype was picked up many times. The rearrangement joins TRBV7-6 to TRBJ2-7; TRBD1 or TRBD2 may be the D gene (5 bases each). V was pared by 4 bases and J by 4 bases, with 14 bases between. The germline V gene has CDR1 SGHVS and CDR2 FNYEAQ. This CDR3 region has 14 residues. CDR3 sequence reads: CASSSGPSIYEQYF. CDR3 sequence (DNA): TGTGCCAGCAGCTCGGGACCTTCGATATACGAGCAGTACTTC.

This clonotype has just a few counts. The J gene is TRBJ1-6, the V gene TRBV4-2; no clear D gene. The germline gives CDR1 LGHNA, CDR2 YNFKEQ. The CDR3 loop spans 16 amino acids. V lost 1 base and J lost 7, with 14 bases in between. CDR3 sequence: CASSQGNHAGNSPLHF. The CDR3 DNA reads TGTGCCAGCAGCCAAGGCAATCATGCCGGGAATTCACCCCTCCACTTT.

This clonotype was seen more than once but under ten times. CDR3 in DNA: TGTGCCAGCAGATTAAGCGGGGCCTCCTACAATGAGCAGTTCTTC. Residues: CASRLSGASYNEQFF. This chain joins TRBV27 and TRBJ2-1, with TRBD2 matching 7 bases. The CDR3 has 15 amino acids. After removal of 6 bases from V and 0 bases from J, the junction contained 5 bases not matched to a gene. Germline CDR1 is MNHEY and CDR2 is SMNVEV (reference sequence).

The genes are TRBV5-1 and TRBJ2-2; 8 bases are a match to TRBD1. The CDR3 sequence is 16 residues long. Per germline, CDR1 SGHRS and CDR2 YFSETQ. V was pared by 4 bases and J by 0 bases, with 5 bases of the junction left unmatched. CDR3 sequence (DNA): TGCGCCAGCAGCACGCCACAGGGGGCGAACACCGGGGAGCTGTTTTTT. Protein: CASSTPQGANTGELFF.

The chain is built from TRBV4-2 and TRBJ2-3; D uncertain. CDR3 length: 19 amino acids. V lost 0 bases, J lost 0 bases, and 19 bases lay in between. Germline V gives CDR1 LGHNA, CDR2 YNFKEQ. CDR3 bases: TGTGCCAGCAGCCAAGATTTCCGGCGGACCTCTGGTAGCACAGATACGCAGTATTTT. It codes for CASSQDFRRTSGSTDTQYF.

V and J are TRBV5-4 and TRBJ2-1; 9 bases line up with TRBD1. Unmatched junction bases numbered 2, after V lost 2 bases and J lost 2 bases. The length of the CDR3 is 15 residues. The V gene's germline CDR1 is SGHNT and CDR2 YYREEE (reference sequence). As DNA, the CDR3 is TGTGCCAGCAGCTTTAGGGACAGGGCCTACAATGAGCAGTTCTTC. Translating it yields CASSFRDRAYNEQFF. Looking up the rest from reference TRBV5-4 and TRBJ2-1 gives the full variable domain: ETGVTQSPTHLIKTRGQQVTLRCSSQSGHNTVSWYQQALGQGPQFIFQYYREEENGRGNFPPRFSGLQFPNYSSELNVNALELDDSALYLCASSFRDRAYNEQFFGPGTRLTVL.

This clonotype was picked up many times. The chain links TRBV7-6 to TRBJ1-3; D not certain. The ends were cut back, 2 bases at V and 1 base at J, with 6 bases in the middle. This CDR3 is 14 amino acids long. Germline V gene data show CDR1 as SGHVS and CDR2 as FNYEAQ. The CDR3 DNA reads as TGTGCCAGCAGCTTATCACTTTCTGGAAACACCATATATTTT. This codes for CASSLSLSGNTIYF.

This clonotype has just a few counts. The chain joins TRBV12-3 or TRBV12-4 to TRBJ1-1; D gene ambiguous. The CDR3 length is 15 residues. V was clipped by 1 base and J by 0 bases, with 9 bases between them. The CDR3 nucleotides read TGTGCCAGCAGTTTAGAGATTGGTGTGAACACTGAAGCTTTCTTT. It yields the protein CASSLEIGVNTEAFF.

This sequence joins TRBV5-4 and TRBJ2-3, with D perhaps being TRBD1 or TRBD2 (5 bases each). CDR1 and CDR2 from the germline V gene are SGHNT and YYREEE (reference sequence). The CDR3 consists of 16 residues. V was clipped by 2 bases and J by 1 base, with 14 bases between them. The CDR3 region is CASSFGPQGGTDTQYF. In DNA, the CDR3 is TGTGCCAGCAGCTTTGGGCCCCAGGGAGGCACAGATACGCAGTATTTT.

There are many counts of this clonotype. This rearrangement joins TRBV9 to TRBJ2-2; no definite D call. This CDR3 is 14 amino acids long. The V gene lost 2 bases and the J gene lost 5 bases, with 10 bases spanning the gap. Germline values: CDR1 SGDLS, CDR2 YYNGEE. The CDR3 DNA is TGTGCCAGCAGCGTCCTCCTGGGTACCGGGGAGCTGTTTTTT. Protein: CASSVLLGTGELFF.

This clonotype was picked up many times. The chain has TRBV12-3 or TRBV12-4 and TRBJ2-2; 9 bases agree with TRBD1. The CDR3 spans 15 residues. V was clipped by 6 bases and J by 7 bases; unmatched bases: 9. CDR3 nucleotides: TGTGCCAGCAGCCGCTCGGGGACAGGGTTCGGGGAGCTGTTTTTT. As protein: CASSRSGTGFGELFF.

This clonotype showed up many times. The chain has TRBV29-1 and TRBJ2-6; tentative D call: TRBD1 (6 bases). CDR1 and CDR2 from the germline V gene are SQVTM and ANQGSEA. The CDR3 sequence is 13 residues long. V shed 7 bases and J shed 3 bases, with 10 bases lying between them. The CDR3 loop reads CSAGEGGANVLTF. The CDR3 region has the DNA TGCAGCGCAGGGGAAGGTGGGGCCAACGTCCTGACTTTC.

The CDR3 here is CASSHRAWGTGELFF. Here the CDR3 DNA reads TGTGCCAGCAGCCACCGGGCCTGGGGGACCGGGGAGCTGTTTTTT. This rearrangement joins TRBV7-8 to TRBJ2-2; D may be TRBD1 or TRBD2 (5 bases each). This CDR3 contains 15 residues. Germline V CDR1 and CDR2: SGHVS, FQNEAQ. V shed 5 bases and J shed 5 bases, with 15 bases lying between them.

This clonotype was counted only a few times. CDR3 DNA: TGCAGTGCTACCCAAGGCGGGACAGCTGGTTCACCCCTCCACTTT. Protein: CSATQGGTAGSPLHF. V gene TRBV20-1 combines with J gene TRBJ1-6; 7 bases line up with TRBD1. Unmatched junction bases numbered 12, after V lost 4 bases and J lost 9 bases. The CDR3 sequence is 15 residues long. Germline CDR1 and CDR2: DFQATT and SNEGSKA (reference sequence).

This clonotype came up a few times. J is TRBJ1-2 and V is TRBV4-3, with TRBD1 matching over 9 bases. The junction had 12 bases not matched to a gene; V was cut back by 3 bases and J by 7 bases. Germline CDR1 reads LGHNA; CDR2 reads YSLEER. The CDR3 extends over 16 amino acids. The CDR3 spells CASSHTGGQTFGGYTF. DNA of the CDR3: TGCGCCAGCAGCCACACAGGGGGCCAAACCTTCGGTGGCTACACCTTC.